These 20 T cell receptor beta chains came from one sample sequenced in a study of cytomegalovirus exposure and HLA in healthy donors. Amplification used 60 Vbeta primers and 13 Jbeta primers. Some clones are missing from TCRdb's copy, which holds only in-frame ones; the method was immunoSEQ multiplex PCR. The sample lists around 150,000 clones, approximately 9% seen once, with 1.5% to 2% in the top ten. The sequenced material came from PBMCs. The receptors stem from a male donor in good health and CMV-seronegative.

The chain combines TRBV4-3 with TRBJ2-1; 7 bases fit TRBD2. CDR3 length: 14 residues. V shed 2 bases, J shed 4 bases, and the junction held 2 bases outside the gene matches. CDR1 and CDR2 from the germline V gene are LGHNA and YSLEER. The chain's CDR3 is CASSQTGGYNEQFF. The DNA for the CDR3 is TGCGCCAGCAGCCAAACGGGGGGATACAATGAGCAGTTCTTC.

The chain uses TRBV7-2 and TRBJ2-6; the D gene is possibly TRBD1 (6 bases). Between the trimmed V and J ends, which lost 3 bases and 0 bases, there was a span of 9 bases. Germline lookup yields CDR1 SGHTA and CDR2 FQGNSA. The CDR3 has 16 amino acids. CDR3 nucleotide sequence: TGTGCCAGCAGCTTCAAGACAGGCTCTGGGGCCAACGTCCTGACTTTC. Translating it yields CASSFKTGSGANVLTF.

The V gene is TRBV4-1, the J gene TRBJ1-2; the D is unclear. V was pared by 0 bases and J by 4 bases, with 9 bases between. Germline V lookup: CDR1 MGHRA, CDR2 YSYEKL. The CDR3 runs to 14 residues. The DNA of the CDR3 is TGCGCCAGCAGCCAAGAAACTTACCTCTATGGCTACACCTTC. Translating gives CASSQETYLYGYTF.

This sequence joins TRBV9 and TRBJ2-1, with 8 bases lining up with TRBD1. The CDR3 totals 16 residues. CDR1 is SGDLS and CDR2 is YYNGEE in the germline V gene. V shed 0 bases, J shed 10 bases, and the junction held 12 bases outside the gene matches. In nucleotides, the CDR3 is TGTGCCAGCAGCGTAGCCCTCCGGACAGGGCTTCAGGAGCAGTTCTTC. Translating it yields CASSVALRTGLQEQFF.

This clone has only a few counts. This chain connects TRBV6-4 to TRBJ2-2; D is perhaps TRBD2 (6 bases). The CDR3 spans 15 residues. The V end was cut by 6 bases, the J end by 2 bases, with 13 bases between. CDR1 is MRHNA and CDR2 is SNTAGT in the germline V gene. Here the CDR3 DNA reads TGTGCCAGCAGCCGGGACTTGACAAACACCGGGGAGCTGTTTTTT. Translation: CASSRDLTNTGELFF.

The rearrangement uses TRBV7-6 and TRBJ1-1; maybe TRBD1 (5 bases). Germline V gene data show CDR1 as SGHVS and CDR2 as FNYEAQ. The V gene lost 2 bases and the J gene lost 5 bases, with 6 bases spanning the gap. The CDR3 consists of 12 residues. The chain's CDR3 is CASSLSGTEAFF. In nucleotides, the CDR3 is TGTGCCAGCAGCTTATCAGGGACTGAAGCTTTCTTT.

This clone was seen only a few times. V gene TRBV29-1 combines with J gene TRBJ1-2; 11 bases align to TRBD1. J lost 6 bases, V lost 7 bases, and 10 bases had no gene match. The CDR3 extends over 14 amino acids. Germline V CDR1 and CDR2: SQVTM, ANQGSEA. CDR3 amino acids: CSAGWTGGSDGYTF. In nucleotides, the CDR3 is TGCAGCGCTGGATGGACAGGGGGCAGCGATGGCTACACCTTC.

The chain employs TRBV4-3 and TRBJ2-7; perhaps TRBD1 as D (6 bases). Germline values: CDR1 LGHNA, CDR2 YSLEER. V was clipped by 1 base and J by 5 bases, with 24 bases between them. This CDR3 region has 18 residues. CDR3 amino acids: CASSQGHRVLNGQNEQYF. The CDR3 region has the DNA TGCGCCAGCAGCCAAGGCCACAGGGTACTCAACGGACAAAACGAGCAGTACTTC.

This clone was picked up a small number of times. The chain combines TRBV5-1 with TRBJ2-2; 8 nucleotides line up with TRBD2. The ends lost 1 base at V and 7 bases at J; junction bases unmatched: 12. CDR3 length: 17 amino acids. CDR1 and CDR2 from the germline V gene are SGHRS and YFSETQ. Here the CDR3 DNA reads TGCGCCAGCAGCTTGCAAGGTAGCGGGATTAATGGCGGGGAGCTGTTTTTT. It is translated as CASSLQGSGINGGELFF.

This clone was seen a few times. The chain is built from TRBV11-2 and TRBJ2-7, with D possibly TRBD1 on 6 matching bases. Germline V gives CDR1 SGHAT, CDR2 FQNNGV. V was trimmed by 0 bases and J by 6 bases, leaving 9 bases between them. The CDR3 length is 13 residues. The CDR3 protein is CASSLEAGAEQYF. CDR3 in DNA: TGTGCCAGCAGCTTAGAGGCAGGGGCCGAGCAGTACTTC.

The V gene is TRBV4-1, the J gene TRBJ2-3, with a possible D match to TRBD2 (6 bases). The V end lost 3 bases, the J end lost 2 bases, and 6 bases lay between the germline ends. Germline V CDR1 and CDR2: MGHRA, YSYEKL. The CDR3 sequence is 13 residues long. The CDR3 spells CASSQRDTDTQYF. The CDR3 DNA reads TGCGCCAGCAGCCAGCGGGACACAGATACGCAGTATTTT.

This clone showed up just a few times. The chain recombines TRBV6-5 with TRBJ2-7, with 7 bases fitting TRBD1. Germline V gene sequence: CDR1 MNHEY, CDR2 SVGAGI. With V trimmed by 6 bases and J by 0 bases, 5 bases remained unmatched. The CDR3 is made up of 14 amino acids. CDR3: CASRRTGSSYEQYF. DNA for the CDR3: TGTGCCAGCAGACGGACAGGTTCCTCCTACGAGCAGTACTTC.

The CDR3 reads CASRPSRGGYEQYF. The CDR3 region has the DNA TGTGCCAGTAGACCCTCTCGCGGGGGCTACGAGCAGTACTTC. This chain connects TRBV19 to TRBJ2-7, with 7 bases that match TRBD2. Trimming cost V 6 bases and J 3 bases; bases outside gene matches: 8. CDR3 length equals 14 residues. From germline, CDR1 is LNHDA and CDR2 SQIVND (reference sequence).

The J gene is TRBJ2-7, the V gene TRBV28, with 9 bases matching TRBD1. Germline-derived CDR1 and CDR2 are MDHEN and SYDVKM. V shed 5 bases, J shed 3 bases, and the junction held 8 bases outside the gene matches. The CDR3 has 15 amino acids. DNA for the CDR3: TGTGCCAGCAGTCCCTCGGGACAGGGCATCTACGAGCAGTACTTC. Translated, it gives CASSPSGQGIYEQYF.

The table lists this clone with a few counts. One end of the junction varies from germline; a read error may be responsible. The chain recombines TRBV7-8 with TRBJ1-5; 7 bases match TRBD1. The CDR3 contains 16 residues. Per germline, CDR1 SGHVS and CDR2 FQNEAQ. The CDR3 DNA is TGTGCCAGCAGTTTAGAGGGGGCCATGGGCAATCAGCCCCAGCATTTT. Encoded protein: CASSLEGAMGNQPQHF.

About this clone: The same CDR3 arises from other DNA sequences in this sample as well. The gene calls are TRBV18 and TRBJ2-7, with 12 positions matching TRBD2. The J segment lost 3 bases and the V segment lost 6 bases, leaving 6 bases of the junction unmatched. Germline CDR1 KGHSH, CDR2 LQKENI. The CDR3 length is 15 residues. The CDR3 DNA is TGTGCCAGCTCTCCGACTAGCGGGGGCTTCTACGAGCAGTACTTC. This sequence encodes CASSPTSGGFYEQYF.

The chain couples TRBV5-6 to TRBJ1-1; D is uncertain. This CDR3 has 15 residues. V was cut by 2 bases and J by 1 base, with 12 bases left in between. Germline V gene lookup returns CDR1 SGHDT and CDR2 YYEEEE. The CDR3 spells CASSFLSGQNTEAFF. CDR3 in DNA: TGTGCCAGCAGCTTTTTATCTGGGCAGAACACTGAAGCTTTCTTT.

This chain connects TRBV10-3 to TRBJ2-7; D is unresolved. CDR3 length equals 13 residues. Deletions cut 10 bases from V and 0 bases from J, with 13 bases between. CDR1 and CDR2 (germline): ENHRY, SYGVKD. This CDR3 reads CATHGATSYEQYF. The CDR3, as DNA: TGTGCCACCCACGGAGCGACCTCCTACGAGCAGTACTTC.

In this sample, this clone turned up a few times. The chain combines TRBV5-1 with TRBJ1-2; D call uncertain. Per the germline V gene, CDR1 is SGHRS and CDR2 is YFSETQ. Trimming shortened V by 7 bases and J by 3 bases, and 19 bases separated the two germline ends. This CDR3 is 15 amino acids long. Written as DNA, the CDR3 is TGCGCCAGCGCCGCTTCTCCACGCGAGCACTATGGCTACACCTTC. It codes for CASAASPREHYGYTF.

The genes are TRBV4-1 and TRBJ2-7; 8 bases are a match to TRBD2. Germline CDR1 and CDR2: MGHRA and YSYEKL. This CDR3 has 15 residues. J was trimmed by 1 base and V by 1 base; bases with no gene match: 3. CDR3 sequence reads: CASSQVSSGSYEQYF. CDR3 DNA sequence: TGCGCCAGCAGCCAAGTATCTAGCGGGTCCTACGAGCAGTACTTC.